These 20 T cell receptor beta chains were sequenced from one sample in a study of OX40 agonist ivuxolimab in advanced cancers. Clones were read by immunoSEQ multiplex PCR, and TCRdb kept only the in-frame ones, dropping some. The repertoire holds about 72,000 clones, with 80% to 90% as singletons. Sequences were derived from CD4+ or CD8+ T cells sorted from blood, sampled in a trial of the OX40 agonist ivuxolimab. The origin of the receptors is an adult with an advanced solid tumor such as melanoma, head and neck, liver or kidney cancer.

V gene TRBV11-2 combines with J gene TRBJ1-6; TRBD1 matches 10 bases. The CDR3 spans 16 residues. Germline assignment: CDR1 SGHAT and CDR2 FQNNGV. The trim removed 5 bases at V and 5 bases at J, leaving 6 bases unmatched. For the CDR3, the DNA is TGTGCCAGCAGCCGGGACAGGGGCAAAAATAATTCACCCCTCCACTTT. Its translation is CASSRDRGKNNSPLHF.

The chain's CDR3 is CASSQGTSGQNLRIISPDTQYF. For the CDR3, the DNA is TGCGCCAGCAGTCAAGGGACTAGCGGACAAAACCTGAGAATTATTAGTCCAGATACGCAGTATTTT. The chain carries TRBV23-1 and TRBJ2-3; TRBD2 matches at 11 bases. TRBV23-1 is sorted into the ORF group, with uncertain function. V was clipped by 2 bases and J by 4 bases; unmatched bases: 23. The CDR3 contains 22 residues.

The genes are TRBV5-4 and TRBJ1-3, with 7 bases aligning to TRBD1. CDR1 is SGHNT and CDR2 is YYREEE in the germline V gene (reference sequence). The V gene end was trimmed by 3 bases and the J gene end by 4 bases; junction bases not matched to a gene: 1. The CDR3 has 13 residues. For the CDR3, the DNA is TGTGCCAGCAGCTCACAGGGGGGAAACACCATATATTTT. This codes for CASSSQGGNTIYF. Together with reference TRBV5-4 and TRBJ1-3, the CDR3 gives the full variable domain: ETGVTQSPTHLIKTRGQQVTLRCSSQSGHNTVSWYQQALGQGPQFIFQYYREEENGRGNFPPRFSGLQFPNYSSELNVNALELDDSALYLCASSSQGGNTIYFGEGSWLTVV.

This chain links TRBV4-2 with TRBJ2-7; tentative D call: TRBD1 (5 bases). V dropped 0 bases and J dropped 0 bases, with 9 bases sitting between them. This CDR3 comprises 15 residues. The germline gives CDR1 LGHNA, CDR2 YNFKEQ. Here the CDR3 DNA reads TGTGCCAGCAGCCAAGAGACAGCATCCTCCTACGAGCAGTACTTC. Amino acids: CASSQETASSYEQYF.

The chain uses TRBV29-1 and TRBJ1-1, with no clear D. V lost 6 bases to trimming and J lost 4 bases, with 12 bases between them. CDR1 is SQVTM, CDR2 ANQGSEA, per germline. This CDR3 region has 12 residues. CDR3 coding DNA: TGCAGCGTCGTCGTACAATTCACTGAAGCTTTCTTT. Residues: CSVVVQFTEAFF.

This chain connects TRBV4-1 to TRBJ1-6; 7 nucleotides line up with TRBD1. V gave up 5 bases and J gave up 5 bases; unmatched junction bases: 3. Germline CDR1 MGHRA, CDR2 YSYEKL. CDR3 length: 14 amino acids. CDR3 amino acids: CASSIGGNNSPLHF. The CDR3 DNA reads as TGCGCCAGCAGCATAGGGGGCAATAATTCACCCCTCCACTTT.

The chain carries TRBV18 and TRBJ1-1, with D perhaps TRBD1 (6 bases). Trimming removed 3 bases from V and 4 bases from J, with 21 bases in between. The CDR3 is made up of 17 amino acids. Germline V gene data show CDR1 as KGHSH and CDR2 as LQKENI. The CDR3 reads CASSPPGIGQQITEAFF. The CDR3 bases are TGTGCCAGCTCACCCCCTGGGATAGGACAGCAGATCACTGAAGCTTTCTTT. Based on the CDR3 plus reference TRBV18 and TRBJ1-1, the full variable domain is NAGVMQNPRHLVRRRGQEARLRCSPMKGHSHVYWYRQLPEEGLKFMVYLQKENIIDESGMPKERFSAEFPKEGPSILRIQQVVRGDSAAYFCASSPPGIGQQITEAFFGQGTRLTVV.

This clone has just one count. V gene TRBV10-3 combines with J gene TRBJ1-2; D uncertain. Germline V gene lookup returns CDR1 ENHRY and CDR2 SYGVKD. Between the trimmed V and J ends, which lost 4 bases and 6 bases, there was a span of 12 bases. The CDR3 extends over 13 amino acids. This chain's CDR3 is CAISASREHGYTF. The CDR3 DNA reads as TGTGCCATCAGTGCCAGTCGGGAACATGGCTACACCTTC.

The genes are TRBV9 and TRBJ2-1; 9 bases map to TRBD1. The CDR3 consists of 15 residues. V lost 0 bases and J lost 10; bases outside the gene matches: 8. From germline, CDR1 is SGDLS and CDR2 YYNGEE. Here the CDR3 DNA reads TGTGCCAGCAGCGTAGGGTATACAGGGGGCTCGGAGCAGTTCTTC. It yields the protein CASSVGYTGGSEQFF.

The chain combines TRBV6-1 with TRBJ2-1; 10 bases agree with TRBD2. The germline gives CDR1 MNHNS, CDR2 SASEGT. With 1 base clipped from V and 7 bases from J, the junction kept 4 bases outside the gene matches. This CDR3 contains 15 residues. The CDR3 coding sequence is TGTGCCAGCAGTGAAGTCCCTAGCGGGGGTAATGAGCAGTTCTTC. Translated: CASSEVPSGGNEQFF.

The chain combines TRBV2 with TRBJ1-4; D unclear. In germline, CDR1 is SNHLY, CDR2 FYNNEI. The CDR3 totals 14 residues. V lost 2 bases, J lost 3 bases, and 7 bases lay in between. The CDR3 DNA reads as TGTGCCAGCAGTGAATCTGGGGCTAATGAAAAACTGTTTTTT. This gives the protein CASSESGANEKLFF.

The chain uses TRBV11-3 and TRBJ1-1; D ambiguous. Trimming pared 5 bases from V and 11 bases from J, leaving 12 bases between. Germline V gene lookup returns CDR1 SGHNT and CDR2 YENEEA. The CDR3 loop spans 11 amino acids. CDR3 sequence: CASSQGLYAFF. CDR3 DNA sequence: TGTGCCAGCAGCCAAGGGTTGTACGCTTTCTTT.

CDR3: CASSDTLGGAAVKLTYEQYF. CDR3 nucleotide sequence: TGCGCCAGCAGCGATACCTTGGGCGGGGCAGCGGTAAAGCTAACCTACGAGCAGTACTTC. The J gene is TRBJ2-7, the V gene TRBV5-1, with D possibly TRBD2 on 6 matching bases. This CDR3 has 20 amino acids. Germline V CDR1 and CDR2: SGHRS, YFSETQ. Trimming took 4 bases from V and 2 from J, leaving 31 bases between them.

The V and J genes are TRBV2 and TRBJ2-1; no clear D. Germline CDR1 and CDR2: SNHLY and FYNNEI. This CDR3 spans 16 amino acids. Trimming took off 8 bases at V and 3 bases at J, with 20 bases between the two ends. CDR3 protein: CASHPGVGIGYNEQFF. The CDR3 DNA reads TGTGCCAGCCACCCCGGTGTGGGTATTGGCTACAATGAGCAGTTCTTC.

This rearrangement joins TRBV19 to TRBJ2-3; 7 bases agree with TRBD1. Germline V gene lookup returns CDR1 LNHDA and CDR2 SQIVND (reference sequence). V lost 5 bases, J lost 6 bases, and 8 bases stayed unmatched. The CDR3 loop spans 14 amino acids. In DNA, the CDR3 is TGTGCCAGTAGTCCAAGACAGGGCCCCGATACGCAGTATTTT. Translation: CASSPRQGPDTQYF.

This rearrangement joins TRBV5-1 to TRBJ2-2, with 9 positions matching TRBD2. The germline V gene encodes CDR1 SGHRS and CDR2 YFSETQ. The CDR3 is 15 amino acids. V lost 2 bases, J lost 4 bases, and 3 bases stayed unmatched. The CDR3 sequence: CASSLGLAITGELFF. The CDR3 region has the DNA TGCGCCAGCAGCTTAGGACTAGCGATCACCGGGGAGCTGTTTTTT.

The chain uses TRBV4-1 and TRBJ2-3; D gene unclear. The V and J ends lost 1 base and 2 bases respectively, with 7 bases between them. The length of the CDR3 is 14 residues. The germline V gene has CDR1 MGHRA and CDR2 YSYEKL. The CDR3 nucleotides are TGCGCCAGCAGCCAAGGTGCGGCCACAGATACGCAGTATTTT. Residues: CASSQGAATDTQYF.

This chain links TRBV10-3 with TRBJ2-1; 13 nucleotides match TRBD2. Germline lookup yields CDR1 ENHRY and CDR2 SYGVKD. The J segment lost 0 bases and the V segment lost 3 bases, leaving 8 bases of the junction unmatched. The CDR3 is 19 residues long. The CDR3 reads CAISDGLAGEQSSYNEQFF. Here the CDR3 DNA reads TGTGCCATCAGTGATGGACTAGCGGGAGAGCAAAGCTCCTACAATGAGCAGTTCTTC.

The CDR3 loop reads CASSPGGGVRNEQFF. The CDR3 DNA reads TGTGCCAGCAGCCCCGGGGGAGGGGTGAGGAATGAGCAGTTCTTC. This chain links TRBV5-4 with TRBJ2-1; 7 nucleotides match TRBD2. V lost 4 bases and J lost 7; bases outside the gene matches: 11. The germline gives CDR1 SGHNT, CDR2 YYREEE (reference sequence). The CDR3 is made up of 15 amino acids.

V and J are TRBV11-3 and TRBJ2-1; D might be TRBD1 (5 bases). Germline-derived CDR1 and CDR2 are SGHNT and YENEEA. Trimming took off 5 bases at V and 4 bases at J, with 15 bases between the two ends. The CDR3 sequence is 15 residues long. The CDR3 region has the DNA TGTGCCAGCAGCCCCGGAGCAGGGCCATACAATGAGCAGTTCTTC. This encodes CASSPGAGPYNEQFF.